The entry that follows covers one T cell receptor (beta chain) sequence. Its specificity is not known. Use of 60 Vbeta and 13 Jbeta primers characterized the PCR. Assay used: immunoSEQ multiplex PCR; TCRdb lists only in-frame clones, some missing. The table lists 90,000 to 120,000 clones, roughly 75% of them singletons. This CDR3 has 13 amino acids. The V end lost 4 bases, the J end lost 3 bases, and 7 bases lay between the germline ends. Germline CDR1 and CDR2: MRHNA and SNTAGT. These data come from a study of cytomegalovirus exposure and HLA in healthy donors. General study findings and limits: Per a later analysis, HLA-associated TCR beta chains showed more clonal expansion than other, equally common TCR beta chains.

The sequencing input was PBMCs. The sequence was obtained from a woman in her late teens or twenties in good health and CMV-seropositive. This chain connects TRBV6-4 to TRBJ2-1; possibly TRBD2 for D (5 bases). This chain's CDR3 is CASSAGDYNEQFF. CDR3 in DNA: TGTGCCAGCAGTGCCGGGGACTACAATGAGCAGTTCTTC.